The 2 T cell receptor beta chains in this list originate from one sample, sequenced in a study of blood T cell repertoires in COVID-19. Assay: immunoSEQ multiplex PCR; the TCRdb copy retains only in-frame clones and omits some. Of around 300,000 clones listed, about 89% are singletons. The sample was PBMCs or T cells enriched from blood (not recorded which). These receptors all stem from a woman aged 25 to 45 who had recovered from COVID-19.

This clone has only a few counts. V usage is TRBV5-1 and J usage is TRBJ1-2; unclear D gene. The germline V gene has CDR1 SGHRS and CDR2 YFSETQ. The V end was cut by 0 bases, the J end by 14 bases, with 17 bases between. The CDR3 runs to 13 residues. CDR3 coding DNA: TGCGCCAGCAGCTTGGAGGCATTCCCCGGGTATACCTTC. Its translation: CASSLEAFPGYTF.

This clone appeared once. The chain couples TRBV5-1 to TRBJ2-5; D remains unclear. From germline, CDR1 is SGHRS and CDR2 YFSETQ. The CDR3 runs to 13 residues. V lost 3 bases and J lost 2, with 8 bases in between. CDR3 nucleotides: TGCGCCAGCAGCTCCCAGGTTCAAGAGACCCAGTACTTC. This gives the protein CASSSQVQETQYF.